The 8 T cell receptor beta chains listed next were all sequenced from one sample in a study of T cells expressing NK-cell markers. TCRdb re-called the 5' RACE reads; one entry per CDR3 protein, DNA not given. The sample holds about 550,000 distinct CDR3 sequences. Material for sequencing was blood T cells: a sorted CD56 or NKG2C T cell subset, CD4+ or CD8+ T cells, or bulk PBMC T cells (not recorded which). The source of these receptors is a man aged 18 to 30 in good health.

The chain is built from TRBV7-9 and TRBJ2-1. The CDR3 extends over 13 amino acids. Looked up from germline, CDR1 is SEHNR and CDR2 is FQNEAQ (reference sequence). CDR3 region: CASSLALAVEQFF.

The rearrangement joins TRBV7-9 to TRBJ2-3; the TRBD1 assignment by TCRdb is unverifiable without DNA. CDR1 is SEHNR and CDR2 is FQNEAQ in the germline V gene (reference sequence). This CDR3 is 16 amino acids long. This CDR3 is CASSLKGQGSTDTQYF.

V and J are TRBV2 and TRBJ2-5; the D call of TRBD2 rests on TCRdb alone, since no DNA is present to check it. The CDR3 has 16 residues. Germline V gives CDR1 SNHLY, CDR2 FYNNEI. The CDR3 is CASSEYGRGSRETQYF.

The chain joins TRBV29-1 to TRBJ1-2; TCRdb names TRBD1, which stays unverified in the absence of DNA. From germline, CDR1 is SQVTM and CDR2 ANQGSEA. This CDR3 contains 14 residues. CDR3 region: CSVGGEMVSYGYTF.

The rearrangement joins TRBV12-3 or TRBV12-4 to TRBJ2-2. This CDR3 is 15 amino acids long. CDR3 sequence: CASSKLQQNTGELFF.

The CDR3 protein is CASSQETGSAYNEQFF. The genes are TRBV4-1 and TRBJ2-1. This CDR3 has 16 residues. The germline V gene has CDR1 MGHRA and CDR2 YSYEKL.

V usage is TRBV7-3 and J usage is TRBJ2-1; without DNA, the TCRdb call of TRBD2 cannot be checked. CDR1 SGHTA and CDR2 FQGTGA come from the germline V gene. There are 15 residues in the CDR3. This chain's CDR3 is CASSSSGTGNNEQFF.

The CDR3 reads CASSLLLGTTENSYNEQFF. The chain employs TRBV28 and TRBJ2-1; lacking DNA, the TRBD2 call made by TCRdb goes unchecked. Germline assignment: CDR1 MDHEN and CDR2 SYDVKM. This CDR3 region has 19 residues.